This record looks at one TCR beta chain sequence and its context. The data are from a study of blood T cell repertoires in COVID-19. At the level of the study: COVID-19 samples, acute and convalescent, were from the United States, Italy and Spain.

V was trimmed by 5 bases and J by 4 bases, leaving 11 bases between them. The CDR3 sequence is 13 residues long. The germline CDR1 and CDR2 sequences are GTSNPN and SVGIG (reference sequence). Original processing methods: How many nucleated cells were present was estimated from reference gene primer amplification. Measured with immunoSEQ multiplex PCR; TCRdb has only the in-frame clones, and not every one. Clonal size and the V and J genes are those of that table, whereas D and trimming came from the DNA. Of roughly 250,000 clones in the sample, roughly 79% are singletons; the top ten hold about 1.9%.

The rearrangement joins TRBV30 to TRBJ2-2; D gene unclear. Sequencing was carried out using peripheral blood. This TCR derives from a woman older than 75 with acute or convalescent COVID-19. The CDR3 region has the DNA TGTGCCTGGGCGAGTGGTAGCACCGGGGAGCTGTTTTTT. Residues: CAWASGSTGELFF.